This entry features one T cell receptor (beta chain) sequence. The specificity of this receptor is unknown. No qualities accompany the bases; no much larger clone lies one base away. Preparation of the library involved PCR. Sequencing relied on an Illumina HiSeq 2500. To reduce PCR and sequencing biases, unique molecular identifiers were incorporated into the TCR beta cDNA libraries. Approximately 500,000 cDNA molecules were obtained for every 1 to 10 million input T cells, so each molecule roughly corresponded to one T cell. The patient libraries were prepared and sequenced using the same protocol as the earlier healthy control dataset. Samples belonging to the same batch were prepared together, multiplexed and sequenced on a shared HiSeq lane. The authors processed their data as follows. MIGEC was used to process the raw barcoded reads, and molecular identifier groups with only a single read were discarded before consensus assembly and CDR3 extraction. VDJtools was used for post-analysis of the clonotype tables, and diversity was normalized by down-sampling every dataset to the size of the smallest sample. To correct batch-related cross-sample contamination, repertoire overlap clustering matched CDR3 amino acid sequences but not nucleotide sequences. TCRdb redid the processing of the public reads, applying fastp at Q25 and MiXCR, and retained in-frame beta chains. Every CDR3 protein is listed once, alongside the most common genes and DNA of its rows. The authors' filters were not applied to this entry. The sample table lists a few hundred thousand distinct CDR3 sequences, approximately 31% of them with a count of one. The ten top clones hold around 6.1% of the sample.

The record originates from a study of post-analysis software for immune sequencing data (dated by TCRdb to about 2015). A note on the overall study: The recorded disease courses included relapsing-remitting, secondary progressive and progressive-relapsing multiple sclerosis, and some patients had no subtype annotation. The patient repertoires were compared against around eleven previously published healthy control repertoires obtained from donors aged 6 to 25 years. A subset of samples was prepared in parallel using single-end sample barcoding, then pooled and co-amplified after Illumina adapter ligation. Study-wide conclusions, independent of this receptor: The control group was slightly older than the multiple sclerosis patient group. Strong co-clustering of samples prepared in the same batch was shown by direct clustering with F measure, prompting a batch-effect correction. Multiple sclerosis patients had significantly lower normalized Chao1 diversity than controls, a result that suggests substantial peripheral T-cell clonal expansion. Patients showed significantly higher frequencies than controls for several TRBV segments, among them TRBV5-6, TRBV5-1 and TRBV20-1.

To demonstrate the VDJtools post-analysis software, the study profiled TCR beta repertoires from the peripheral blood of some 13 young patients with multiple sclerosis. The multiple sclerosis patients were children and adolescents between roughly 6 and 17 years of age. V drops 3 bases and J drops 4 bases, leaving 12 bases in between. The CDR3 measures 13 amino acids from cysteine to phenylalanine. Only the CDR3 region is kept as DNA, spanning 39 bases read in frame from base 1. The CDR1 and CDR2 encoded by the germline V gene (reference sequence) are DFQATT and SNEGSKA. Sequenced sample: blood. This receptor was identified in a girl between 2 and 17 years old with multiple sclerosis. The rearrangement joined TRBV20-1 to TRBJ1-1; the D gene assignment is ambiguous. In nucleotide form, the sequence is TGCAGTGCTAGCGATAGGGCGGGCACTGAAGCTTTCTTT. This sequence encodes CSASDRAGTEAFF.